The next 12 T cell receptor beta chains were all read from a single sample in a study of OX40 agonist ivuxolimab in advanced cancers. Profiled with immunoSEQ multiplex PCR; TCRdb holds only in-frame clones, not every one. The top ten clones hold 15% to 20% of a sample with 15,000 to 20,000 clones, about 71% of them seen once. This specimen consisted of CD4+ or CD8+ T cells sorted from blood, obtained in a trial of the OX40 agonist ivuxolimab. The receptors here all came from an adult with an advanced solid tumor such as melanoma, head and neck, liver or kidney cancer.

The V and J genes are TRBV4-3 and TRBJ2-7, with 8 bases aligning to TRBD1. Germline CDR1 and CDR2: LGHNA and YSLEER. The CDR3 contains 13 residues. Trimming removed 1 base from V and 7 bases from J; junction bases left unmatched: 3. The CDR3 sequence is CASSQAQGEEQYF. In DNA, the CDR3 is TGCGCCAGCAGCCAAGCACAGGGGGAAGAGCAGTACTTC.

The J gene is TRBJ1-2, the V gene TRBV28, with TRBD1 identical over 8 bases. Losses at the gene ends were 3 bases for V and 1 base for J; bases not matched to a gene: 4. Per the germline V gene, CDR1 is MDHEN and CDR2 is SYDVKM. This CDR3 contains 15 residues. Here the CDR3 DNA reads TGTGCCAGCAGTTTGGACAGGGATATTAACTATGGCTACACCTTC. It specifies CASSLDRDINYGYTF.

The rearrangement uses TRBV30 and TRBJ2-7; D gene unclear. Deletions cut 1 base from V and 7 bases from J, with 11 bases between. CDR1 is GTSNPN, CDR2 SVGIG, per germline (reference sequence). This CDR3 region has 12 residues. CDR3 residues: CAWSGPRKEQYF. The DNA of the CDR3 is TGTGCCTGGAGTGGACCGAGGAAGGAGCAGTACTTC.

The V and J genes are TRBV4-1 and TRBJ2-1; no definite D call. The CDR3 has 15 residues. V lost 0 bases, J lost 2 bases, and 8 bases lay in between. Per germline, CDR1 MGHRA and CDR2 YSYEKL. The chain's CDR3 is CASSQDRAPYNEQFF. The DNA of the CDR3 is TGCGCCAGCAGCCAAGACCGGGCCCCCTACAATGAGCAGTTCTTC.

J is TRBJ2-1 and V is TRBV5-1; 9 bases agree with TRBD1. This CDR3 is built from 14 residues. J was trimmed by 5 bases and V by 4 bases; bases with no gene match: 4. Per germline, CDR1 SGHRS and CDR2 YFSETQ. CDR3 DNA sequence: TGCGCCAGCAGCGAGGACAGGGGACACAATGAGCAGTTCTTC. This gives the protein CASSEDRGHNEQFF.

This clone was found a few times. The chain recombines TRBV14 with TRBJ2-5, with 9 bases identical to TRBD2. The V and J ends lost 3 bases and 7 bases, in that order; junction bases with no gene match: 9. Per germline, CDR1 SGHDN and CDR2 FVKESK. The CDR3 runs 15 residues. For the CDR3, the DNA is TGTGCCAGCAGCCAGACTAGCGGCCGATACGGGACCCAGTACTTC. Translating it yields CASSQTSGRYGTQYF.

The chain is built from TRBV7-9 and TRBJ2-7; possible D gene TRBD1, 5 bases. In germline, CDR1 is SEHNR, CDR2 FQNEAQ (reference sequence). Trimming removed 4 bases from V and 6 bases from J, with 19 bases in between. The CDR3 totals 15 residues. CDR3 nucleotides: TGTGCCAGCAGCTACCCGGAAAGGGGCAAGATCGAGCAGTACTTC. This sequence encodes CASSYPERGKIEQYF.

CDR3 residues: CASSPGIITTDTQYF. The CDR3 bases are TGTGCCAGCAGTCCAGGGATTATTACCACAGATACGCAGTATTTT. The chain is built from TRBV27 and TRBJ2-3, with D perhaps TRBD1 (5 bases). This CDR3 region has 15 residues. CDR1 is MNHEY and CDR2 is SMNVEV in the germline V gene (reference sequence). The ends were cut back, 5 bases at V and 2 bases at J, with 14 bases in the middle.

The V and J genes are TRBV4-3 and TRBJ2-3, with 10 bases matching TRBD1. The CDR3 runs 16 residues. With V trimmed by 4 bases and J by 3 bases, 7 bases remained unmatched. CDR1 and CDR2 (germline): LGHNA, YSLEER. CDR3 sequence (DNA): TGCGCCAGCAGCCGATCCCCGGGACAGGGGACAGATACGCAGTATTTT. Translation gives CASSRSPGQGTDTQYF.

The chain uses TRBV28 and TRBJ1-2; tentatively, D is TRBD1 (5 bases). Germline values: CDR1 MDHEN, CDR2 SYDVKM. The CDR3 length is 16 residues. The V gene lost 6 bases and the J gene lost 0 bases, with 17 bases spanning the gap. In DNA form, the CDR3 reads TGTGCCAGCAGCTTAGCCAGGGACGAAGCTAACTATGGCTACACCTTC. As protein: CASSLARDEANYGYTF.

This chain links TRBV28 with TRBJ1-5; D might be TRBD1 (5 bases). Trimming left V 7 bases short and J 2 bases short, with 18 bases between. The CDR3 runs to 16 residues. Germline assignment: CDR1 MDHEN and CDR2 SYDVKM. CDR3 residues: CASTPADWGGNQPQHF. The CDR3 nucleotides are TGTGCCAGCACCCCCGCTGACTGGGGGGGCAATCAGCCCCAGCATTTT.

V gene TRBV28 combines with J gene TRBJ1-5; D is ambiguous. CDR1 and CDR2 from the germline V gene are MDHEN and SYDVKM. Trimming took off 6 bases at V and 0 bases at J, with 6 bases between the two ends. The CDR3 is 13 residues long. CDR3 amino acids: CASRTSSNQPQHF. The CDR3 DNA is TGTGCCAGCAGGACCAGTAGCAATCAGCCCCAGCATTTT.